Shown below are 4 T cell receptor beta chains from a single sample sequenced in a study of shared clonotypes between healthy human individuals. The assay was immunoSEQ multiplex PCR, and TCRdb's table has in-frame clones only and misses some. The repertoire has about 820,000 clones, 85% to 95% of them found once; the top ten carry less than 25%. As defined, naive CD8 cells were CD45RO-negative and positively selected for CCR7, with terminally differentiated effector memory CD45RA+ cells excluded. Sequences were obtained from naive CD8+ T cells sorted from blood. These receptor sequences come from a man aged 25 to 45 in good health.

The chain links TRBV28 to TRBJ2-3; TRBD1 matches 10 bases. After removal of 5 bases from V and 3 bases from J, the junction contained 8 bases not matched to a gene. CDR3 length: 16 residues. Germline V lookup: CDR1 MDHEN, CDR2 SYDVKM. In DNA, the CDR3 is TGTGCCAGCAGTCCAAGAGGACAGGGGGTAACAGATACGCAGTATTTT. As protein: CASSPRGQGVTDTQYF. Using reference TRBV28 and TRBJ2-3 for the parts outside the CDR3, the full variable domain is DVKVTQSSRYLVKRTGEKVFLECVQDMDHENMFWYRQDPGLGLRLIYFSYDVKMKEKGDIPEGYSVSREKKERFSLILESASTNQTSMYLCASSPRGQGVTDTQYFGPGTRLTVL.

V usage is TRBV2 and J usage is TRBJ2-1; D is undetermined. The CDR3 has 15 amino acids. Germline V gives CDR1 SNHLY, CDR2 FYNNEI. Deletions cut 1 base from V and 2 bases from J, with 9 bases between. The CDR3 bases are TGTGCCAGCAGTGAAGGTATGCTAGCCTACAATGAGCAGTTCTTC. Translated: CASSEGMLAYNEQFF.

This clone showed up just once. This sequence joins TRBV6-6 and TRBJ1-1, with D possibly TRBD1 on 6 matching bases. CDR1 MNHNY and CDR2 SVGAGI come from the germline V gene (reference sequence). The germline V and J ends were trimmed by 7 bases and 8 bases, with 17 bases remaining between them. The CDR3 runs to 13 residues. The CDR3 spells CASTWGEGEEAFF. CDR3 nucleotide sequence: TGTGCCAGCACCTGGGGGGAGGGGGAGGAAGCTTTCTTT.

This chain connects TRBV7-9 to TRBJ1-1; TRBD1 matches 8 bases. This CDR3 has 17 amino acids. With 3 bases clipped from V and 4 bases from J, the junction kept 13 bases outside the gene matches. Germline CDR1 is SEHNR and CDR2 is FQNEAQ (reference sequence). Here the CDR3 DNA reads TGTGCCAGCAGCTTCCCCCGCCGGGACAGGCCATTCACTGAAGCTTTCTTT. Protein sequence: CASSFPRRDRPFTEAFF.